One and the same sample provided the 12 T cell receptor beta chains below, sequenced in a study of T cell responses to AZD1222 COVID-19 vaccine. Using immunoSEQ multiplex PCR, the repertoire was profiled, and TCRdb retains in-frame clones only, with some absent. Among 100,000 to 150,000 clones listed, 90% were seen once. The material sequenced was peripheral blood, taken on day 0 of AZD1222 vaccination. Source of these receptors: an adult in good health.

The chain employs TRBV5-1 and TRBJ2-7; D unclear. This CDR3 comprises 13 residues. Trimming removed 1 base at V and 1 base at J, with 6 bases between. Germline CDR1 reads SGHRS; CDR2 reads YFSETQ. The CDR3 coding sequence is TGCGCCAGCAGCTTGACTACTTCCTACGAGCAGTACTTC. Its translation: CASSLTTSYEQYF.

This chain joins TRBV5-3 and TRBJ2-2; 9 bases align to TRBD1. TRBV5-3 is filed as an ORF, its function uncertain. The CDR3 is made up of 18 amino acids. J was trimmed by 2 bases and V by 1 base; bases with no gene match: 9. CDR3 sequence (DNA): TGTGCCAGAAGCTTGATTGTTAACAGGGGGCGAAACACCGGGGAGCTGTTTTTT. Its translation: CARSLIVNRGRNTGELFF.

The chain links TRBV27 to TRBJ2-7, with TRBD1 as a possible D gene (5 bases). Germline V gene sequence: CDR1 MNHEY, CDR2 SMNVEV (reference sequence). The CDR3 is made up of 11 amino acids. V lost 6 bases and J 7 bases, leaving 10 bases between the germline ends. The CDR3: CASRSQGEQYF. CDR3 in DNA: TGTGCCAGCAGGTCTCAGGGTGAGCAGTACTTC.

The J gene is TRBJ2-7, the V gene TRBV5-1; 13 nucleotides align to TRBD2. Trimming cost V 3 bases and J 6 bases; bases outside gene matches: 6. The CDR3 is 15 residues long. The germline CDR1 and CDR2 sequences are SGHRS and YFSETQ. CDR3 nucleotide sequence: TGCGCCAGCAGCTCAGGACTAGCGGGAGCATCCGAGCAGTACTTC. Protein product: CASSSGLAGASEQYF. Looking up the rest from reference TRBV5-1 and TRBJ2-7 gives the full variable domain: KAGVTQTPRYLIKTRGQQVTLSCSPISGHRSVSWYQQTPGQGLQFLFEYFSETQRNKGNFPGRFSGRQFSNSRSEMNVSTLELGDSALYLCASSSGLAGASEQYFGPGTRLTVT.

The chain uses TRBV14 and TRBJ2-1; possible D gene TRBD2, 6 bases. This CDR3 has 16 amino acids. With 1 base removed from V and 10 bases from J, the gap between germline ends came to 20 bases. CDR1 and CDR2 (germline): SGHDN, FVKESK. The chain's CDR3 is CASSQGTGTAAGEQFF. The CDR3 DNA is TGTGCCAGCAGCCAAGGGACCGGGACTGCTGCTGGGGAGCAGTTCTTC.

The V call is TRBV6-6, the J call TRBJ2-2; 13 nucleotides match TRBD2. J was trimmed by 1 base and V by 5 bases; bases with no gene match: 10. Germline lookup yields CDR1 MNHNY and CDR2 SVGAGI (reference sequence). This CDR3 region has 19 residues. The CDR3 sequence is CASSPGTSGALWNTGELFF. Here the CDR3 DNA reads TGTGCCAGCAGTCCTGGGACTAGCGGGGCCCTCTGGAACACCGGGGAGCTGTTTTTT.

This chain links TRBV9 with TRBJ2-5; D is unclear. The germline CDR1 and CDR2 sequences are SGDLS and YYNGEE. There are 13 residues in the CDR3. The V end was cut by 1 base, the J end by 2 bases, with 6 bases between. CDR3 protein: CASSVSRQETQYF. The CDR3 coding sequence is TGTGCCAGCAGCGTATCCAGGCAAGAGACCCAGTACTTC. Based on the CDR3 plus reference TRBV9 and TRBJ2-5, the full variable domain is DSGVTQTPKHLITATGQRVTLRCSPRSGDLSVYWYQQSLDQGLQFLIQYYNGEERAKGNILERFSAQQFPDLHSELNLSSLELGDSALYFCASSVSRQETQYFGPGTRLLVL.

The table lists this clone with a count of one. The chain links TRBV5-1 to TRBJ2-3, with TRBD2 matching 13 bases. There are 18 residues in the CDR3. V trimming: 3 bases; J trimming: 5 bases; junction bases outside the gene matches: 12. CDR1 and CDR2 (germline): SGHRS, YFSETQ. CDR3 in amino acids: CASSWGLAGLGSQDTQYF. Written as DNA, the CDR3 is TGCGCCAGCAGCTGGGGACTAGCGGGACTCGGATCCCAAGATACGCAGTATTTT.

CDR3 loop: CASSLELPSTDTQYF. DNA of the CDR3: TGCGCCAGCAGCTTGGAACTACCCAGCACAGATACGCAGTATTTT. The rearrangement joins TRBV5-1 to TRBJ2-3; D is uncertain. This CDR3 is built from 15 residues. Trimming shortened V by 0 bases and J by 0 bases, and 8 bases separated the two germline ends. Per germline, CDR1 SGHRS and CDR2 YFSETQ. The full variable domain, completed using reference TRBV5-1 and TRBJ2-3, is KAGVTQTPRYLIKTRGQQVTLSCSPISGHRSVSWYQQTPGQGLQFLFEYFSETQRNKGNFPGRFSGRQFSNSRSEMNVSTLELGDSALYLCASSLELPSTDTQYFGPGTRLTVL.

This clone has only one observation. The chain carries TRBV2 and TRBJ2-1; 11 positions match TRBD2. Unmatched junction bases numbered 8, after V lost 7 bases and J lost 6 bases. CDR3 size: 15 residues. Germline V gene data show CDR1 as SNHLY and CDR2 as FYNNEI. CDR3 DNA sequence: TGTGCCAGCACCGGGGAGCTAGCGGGAGGCAATGAGCAGTTCTTC. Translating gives CASTGELAGGNEQFF.

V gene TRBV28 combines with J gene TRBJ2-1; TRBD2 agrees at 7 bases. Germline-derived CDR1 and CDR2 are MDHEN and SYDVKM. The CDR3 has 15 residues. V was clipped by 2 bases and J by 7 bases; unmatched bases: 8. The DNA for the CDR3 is TGTGCCAGCAGTTTAGGCGGGAGAATCGTAAATGAGCAGTTCTTC. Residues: CASSLGGRIVNEQFF.

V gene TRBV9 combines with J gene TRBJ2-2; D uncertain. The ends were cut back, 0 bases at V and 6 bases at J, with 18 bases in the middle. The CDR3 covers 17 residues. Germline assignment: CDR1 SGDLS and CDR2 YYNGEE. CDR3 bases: TGTGCCAGCAGCGTAGTCGTAGTAAAGGAGATAGCCGGGGAGCTGTTTTTT. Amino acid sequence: CASSVVVVKEIAGELFF. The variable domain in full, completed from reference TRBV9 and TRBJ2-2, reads DSGVTQTPKHLITATGQRVTLRCSPRSGDLSVYWYQQSLDQGLQFLIQYYNGEERAKGNILERFSAQQFPDLHSELNLSSLELGDSALYFCASSVVVVKEIAGELFFGEGSRLTVL.